This T cell receptor beta chain was documented in a study of cytomegalovirus exposure and HLA in healthy donors. Study details: The 500 to 850 first-cohort repertoires and the 100 to 150 validation repertoires shared the same platform, a later analysis reported. Study observations and caveats: In vitro confirmation showed three CMV-associated chains to be CMV antigen specific. One later analysis, an examination of the roughly 130 validation repertoires, found that first-cohort TCR clusters tended to co-occur in them.

The method was immunoSEQ multiplex PCR; TCRdb's version includes in-frame clones alone and lacks a portion of them. The sample has about 330,000 clones; about 85% are singletons. The donors were part of the validation cohort of 100 to 150 subjects. That cohort was separate from the first cohort, which comprised some 670 subjects. Regarding this clone: The antigen is unknown.

Germline trimming cut 0 bases from V and 2 bases from J; bases unmatched to any gene: 9. The CDR3 loop spans 17 amino acids. Germline assignment: CDR1 LGHNA and CDR2 YSLEER. The chain links TRBV4-3 to TRBJ1-2, with 7 nucleotides matching TRBD1. The clonotype was recovered from a woman between 25 and 40 years old in good health and CMV-seropositive. Sequencing was done on a sample of PBMCs. The CDR3 sequence: CASSQEELTGSNYGYTF. The CDR3 DNA reads TGCGCCAGCAGCCAAGAAGAATTGACAGGGTCAAACTATGGCTACACCTTC.